The TCR beta chain described here comes from a study of blood T cell repertoires in COVID-19. Study details: Samples came from the United States, Italy and Spain, spanning acute and convalescent COVID-19. From T cells, B-cell-depleted T cells, or PBMCs came the material, which was cDNA or gDNA.

Trimming at V came to 2 bases and at J to 3 bases, leaving 11 bases not matched to a gene. Per the germline V gene, CDR1 is LNHNV and CDR2 is YYDKDF (reference sequence). This CDR3 spans 19 amino acids. Assay: immunoSEQ multiplex PCR; the TCRdb copy retains only in-frame clones and omits some. The sample includes approximately 140,000 clones, about 86% of them seen just once. Those who participated ranged in age from 18 to 89 years and resided in approximately 23 US areas. Participant-given clinical history determined each cohort assignment. The V and J genes are TRBV15 and TRBJ1-3, with 12 bases identical to TRBD1. This receptor was taken from a woman between 50 and 59 years old who had recovered from COVID-19. The sequenced material came from PBMCs or T cells enriched from blood (not recorded which). The CDR3 DNA reads as TGTGCCACCAGCAGATTGGGACAGGGGGCGGGATGGATTGGAAACACCATATATTTT. Protein product: CATSRLGQGAGWIGNTIYF.